This T cell receptor (beta chain) emerged from a study of control samples from healthy donors and cancer patients. Profiling relied on immunoSEQ multiplex PCR, and the TCRdb table lists in-frame clones only, not all of them. Of about 70,000 clones listed, more than 80% are singletons. From germline, CDR1 is SNHLY and CDR2 FYNNEI. This CDR3 has 12 amino acids. Trimming removed 11 bases at V and 4 bases at J, with 13 bases between. This clone was counted a single time. This sequence joins TRBV2 and TRBJ2-3; a possible D gene is TRBD2 (7 bases). The receptor was isolated from a woman aged 50 to 60 with lung cancer. The specimen was PBMCs. The CDR3, as DNA: TGTGCCGAGGGGGGGGGCCCAGATACGCAGTATTTT. It is translated as CAEGGGPDTQYF.